This TCR beta chain was captured in a study of shared clonotypes between healthy human individuals. Broader study findings: Non-shared clonotypes had lower generation probabilities than clonotypes shared by all four sorted-subset donors.

Method: immunoSEQ multiplex PCR; TCRdb's copy keeps in-frame clones and lacks some. The sample has about a million clones, about 72% seen once. Trimming removed 5 bases from V and 2 bases from J; junction bases left unmatched: 7. The CDR3 totals 15 residues. CDR1 and CDR2 from the germline V gene are SGHVS and FQNEAQ. This clone was observed a single time. Its antigen is as yet unknown. The rearrangement uses TRBV7-8 and TRBJ2-7; 9 nucleotides line up with TRBD1. The sequenced material came from memory CD4+ T cells from PBMCs. Subset of the sample: CD45RA-negative fraction. The source of this sequence is a man between 18 and 35 years old in good health. Some clones in this sample may be carry-over from other donors' samples. The CDR3: CASSHETGGTYEQYF. CDR3 bases: TGTGCCAGCAGCCATGAGACAGGGGGAACCTACGAGCAGTACTTC.